These 21 T cell receptor beta chains originate from one sample sequenced in a study of blood T cell repertoires in COVID-19. The table came from immunoSEQ multiplex PCR; TCRdb's copy has only in-frame clones and leaves some out. Among some 95,000 clones listed, more than 85% were seen once. Sequencing was carried out using peripheral blood. The receptors derive from a human donor with active COVID-19. The donor label of this sample is uncertain.

The chain has TRBV7-8 and TRBJ1-6; D remains unclear. V was pared by 3 bases and J by 11 bases, with 8 bases between. CDR1 SGHVS and CDR2 FQNEAQ come from the germline V gene. The CDR3 is made up of 12 amino acids. The CDR3 loop reads CASSLSGPPLHF. Here the CDR3 DNA reads TGTGCCAGCAGCTTGAGCGGCCCACCCCTCCACTTT.

This sequence joins TRBV5-4 and TRBJ1-1; maybe TRBD1 (6 bases). Germline V gene sequence: CDR1 SGHNT, CDR2 YYREEE (reference sequence). V was shortened by 3 bases and J by 4 bases, with 10 bases between the two germline ends. The CDR3 spans 13 residues. CDR3 sequence (DNA): TGTGCCAGCAGCTGGGGGCTGAGCACTGAAGCTTTCTTT. The encoded protein is CASSWGLSTEAFF.

J is TRBJ2-5 and V is TRBV2; TRBD2 matches 13 bases. This CDR3 has 16 residues. CDR1 SNHLY and CDR2 FYNNEI come from the germline V gene. V lost 4 bases to trimming and J lost 5 bases; unmatched junction nucleotides: 7. The CDR3 protein is CASSAGTSGDGETQYF. DNA of the CDR3: TGTGCCAGCAGTGCAGGGACTAGCGGGGACGGGGAGACCCAGTACTTC.

This chain links TRBV5-1 with TRBJ2-6; D unresolved. V lost 2 bases and J lost 0, with 6 bases in between. Germline lookup yields CDR1 SGHRS and CDR2 YFSETQ. The CDR3 runs to 15 residues. CDR3 amino acids: CASSFTSSGANVLTF. CDR3 DNA sequence: TGCGCCAGCAGCTTCACGAGCTCTGGGGCCAACGTCCTGACTTTC.

The rearrangement joins TRBV5-4 to TRBJ2-2; TRBD2 might be the D (6 bases). This CDR3 has 14 amino acids. V lost 4 bases and J lost 5, with 12 bases in between. Germline CDR1 reads SGHNT; CDR2 reads YYREEE (reference sequence). In nucleotides, the CDR3 is TGTGCCAGCAGCCCCGGAGGGGAAACCGGGGAGCTGTTTTTT. This gives the protein CASSPGGETGELFF.

This chain's CDR3 is CASSSPDRSFSEQYF. CDR3 nucleotide sequence: TGTGCCAGCAGTTCGCCGGACAGGTCGTTCTCCGAGCAGTACTTC. The chain carries TRBV28 and TRBJ2-7, with 7 bases that match TRBD1. The germline V gene encodes CDR1 MDHEN and CDR2 SYDVKM. The trim removed 4 bases at V and 6 bases at J, leaving 12 bases unmatched. There are 15 residues in the CDR3.

This clone has more than one count but fewer than ten. The V call is TRBV19, the J call TRBJ2-2, with D perhaps TRBD1 (6 bases). V was trimmed by 0 bases and J by 7 bases, leaving 15 bases between them. The CDR3 contains 16 residues. Germline values: CDR1 LNHDA, CDR2 SQIVND (reference sequence). Written as DNA, the CDR3 is TGTGCCAGTAGTATAGATCGGACAGCCACAGGCGGGGAGCTGTTTTTT. Translated: CASSIDRTATGGELFF.

V is TRBV7-9 and J is TRBJ2-2, with 7 bases identical to TRBD1. The CDR3 is 14 amino acids. V shed 3 bases, J shed 6 bases, and the junction held 4 bases outside the gene matches. Germline loops: CDR1 SEHNR, CDR2 FQNEAQ (reference sequence). CDR3 sequence (DNA): TGTGCCAGCAGCTTGTTTACAGGGGCCGGGGAGCTGTTTTTT. Encoded protein: CASSLFTGAGELFF.

The V and J genes are TRBV5-1 and TRBJ2-1; no clear D. With 0 bases removed from V and 6 bases from J, the gap between germline ends came to 7 bases. This CDR3 is built from 13 residues. Germline V gives CDR1 SGHRS, CDR2 YFSETQ. CDR3 sequence (DNA): TGCGCCAGCAGCTTGGGGAGCCCCAATGAGCAGTTCTTC. Translation: CASSLGSPNEQFF.

The chain uses TRBV6-2 or TRBV6-3 and TRBJ2-3; perhaps TRBD2 as D (6 bases). Germline CDR1 is MNHEY and CDR2 is SVGEGT. The CDR3 is made up of 16 amino acids. V was trimmed by 5 bases and J by 4 bases, leaving 19 bases between them. The DNA of the CDR3 is TGTGCCAGCAGTGTTCCGCGGGGCCTAGGGGCAGATACGCAGTATTTT. Translating gives CASSVPRGLGADTQYF.

On this clone: Its ends do not fully match the called genes, so a read error is possible. Other DNA variants within this sample encode the same CDR3. This chain joins TRBV5-1 and TRBJ2-1; tentatively, D is TRBD2 (5 bases). The CDR3 has 16 residues. Per the germline V gene, CDR1 is SGHRS and CDR2 is YFSETQ. This chain's CDR3 is CASSLVSGGYYNEQFF. The CDR3 DNA reads as TGCGCCAGCAGTTTGGTGAGCGGCGGGTACTACAATGAGCAGTTCTTC.

This clone was recorded a few times. The chain couples TRBV6-6 to TRBJ2-2; 8 bases agree with TRBD2. Germline V gene sequence: CDR1 MNHNY, CDR2 SVGAGI (reference sequence). The CDR3 length is 14 residues. The V segment lost 8 bases and the J segment 0 bases; nucleotides outside the gene matches: 2. This CDR3 reads CASERGTNTGELFF. DNA for the CDR3: TGTGCCAGCGAGCGGGGGACGAACACCGGGGAGCTGTTTTTT.

V usage is TRBV3-1 (or the pseudogene TRBV3-2) and J usage is TRBJ2-1; no firm D call. V lost 3 bases and J lost 9, with 15 bases in between. CDR1 is LGHDT, CDR2 YNNKEL, per germline (reference sequence). The CDR3 consists of 14 residues. The CDR3 here is CASSQDPTRSEQFF. CDR3 bases: TGTGCCAGCAGCCAGGATCCGACAAGGTCTGAGCAGTTCTTC.

The CDR3 nucleotides are TGCGCCAGCAGCTTGTACCCAGGGGTCGGGGAGACCCAGTACTTC. Its protein product is CASSLYPGVGETQYF. The chain employs TRBV5-1 and TRBJ2-5; D perhaps matches TRBD1 (6 bases). The V end lost 1 base, the J end lost 5 bases, and 15 bases lay between the germline ends. Germline loops: CDR1 SGHRS, CDR2 YFSETQ. The CDR3 length is 15 residues.

V usage is TRBV15 and J usage is TRBJ2-2; D is perhaps TRBD2 (6 bases). This CDR3 spans 14 amino acids. CDR1 is LNHNV, CDR2 YYDKDF, per germline (reference sequence). V was cut by 3 bases and J by 4 bases, with 9 bases left in between. The CDR3, as DNA: TGTGCCACCAGCAGGGGAGGAGTCACCGGGGAGCTGTTTTTT. Translation gives CATSRGGVTGELFF.

For this clone: An end of the junction does not agree with germline; a read error may underlie this. This chain links TRBV7-7 with TRBJ2-1; 9 bases map to TRBD1. The V gene's germline CDR1 is SSHAT and CDR2 FNYEAQ (reference sequence). The CDR3 totals 15 residues. The CDR3, as DNA: TGTGCTAGCAGCTATGGGACAGGGACCTACAATGAGCAGTTCTTC. It is translated as CASSYGTGTYNEQFF. Drawing the rest from reference TRBV7-7 and TRBJ2-1, the complete variable domain is GAGVSQSPRYKVTKRGQDVTLRCDPISSHATLYWYQQALGQGPEFLTYFNYEAQPDKSGLPSDRFSAERPEGSISTLTIQRTEQRDSAMYRCASSYGTGTYNEQFFGPGTRLTVL.

The V and J genes are TRBV19 and TRBJ2-7; 10 nucleotides line up with TRBD1. CDR1 is LNHDA, CDR2 SQIVND, per germline (reference sequence). The V gene end was trimmed by 10 bases and the J gene end by 7 bases; junction bases not matched to a gene: 13. The CDR3 is made up of 14 amino acids. CDR3 protein: CATSTGGPGGEQYF. The CDR3 bases are TGTGCCACTTCGACAGGGGGCCCCGGAGGAGAGCAGTACTTC. The variable domain in full, completed from reference TRBV19 and TRBJ2-7, reads DGGITQSPKYLFRKEGQNVTLSCEQNLNHDAMYWYRQDPGQGLRLIYYSQIVNDFQKGDIAEGYSVSREKKESFPLTVTSAQKNPTAFYLCATSTGGPGGEQYFGPGTRLTVT.

The chain recombines TRBV25-1 with TRBJ2-1; a possible D gene is TRBD2 (6 bases). Per the germline V gene, CDR1 is MGHDK and CDR2 is SYGVNS. Trimming cost V 6 bases and J 7 bases, with 16 bases left between them. The CDR3 loop spans 14 amino acids. The CDR3 DNA follows: TGTGCCAGCAGCCCCGGGACTCCGTGGAATGAGCAGTTCTTC. It encodes CASSPGTPWNEQFF.

The rearrangement uses TRBV5-8 and TRBJ1-6; maybe TRBD1 (6 bases). V dropped 1 base and J dropped 6 bases, with 17 bases sitting between them. CDR1 is SGHTS and CDR2 is YDEGEE in the germline V gene. The CDR3 length is 17 residues. This CDR3 reads CASSLQMNRAINSPLHF. The DNA of the CDR3 is TGTGCCAGCAGCTTGCAGATGAACAGGGCTATTAATTCACCCCTCCACTTT.

The chain is built from TRBV5-1 and TRBJ1-1; TRBD1 aligns across 10 bases. The CDR3 consists of 15 residues. V trimming: 0 bases; J trimming: 11 bases; junction bases outside the gene matches: 10. Germline V CDR1 and CDR2: SGHRS, YFSETQ. The CDR3 nucleotides are TGCGCCAGCAGCTTGGAATTCGCGACAGGGGGCAGCGCTTTCTTT. Translation gives CASSLEFATGGSAFF. Filled out from reference TRBV5-1 and TRBJ1-1, the complete variable domain reads KAGVTQTPRYLIKTRGQQVTLSCSPISGHRSVSWYQQTPGQGLQFLFEYFSETQRNKGNFPGRFSGRQFSNSRSEMNVSTLELGDSALYLCASSLEFATGGSAFFGQGTRLTVV.

The chain combines TRBV28 with TRBJ1-6; TRBD1 agrees at 8 bases. The J segment lost 10 bases and the V segment lost 5 bases, leaving 4 bases of the junction unmatched. Germline V gives CDR1 MDHEN, CDR2 SYDVKM. This CDR3 comprises 13 residues. CDR3 protein: CASSPTGESPLHF. The CDR3 nucleotides read TGTGCCAGCAGTCCGACAGGGGAGTCACCCCTCCACTTT.